This TCR beta chain was documented in a study of control samples from healthy donors and cancer patients. V lost 5 bases, J lost 6 bases, and 8 bases lay in between. The CDR3 is 11 amino acids. Repertoires were generated with immunoSEQ multiplex PCR, while TCRdb's copy carries only in-frame clones and drops some. The table lists 150,000 to 200,000 clones, over 85% of them singletons. Sample: blood. This clonotype originated in a man aged 25 to 40 in good health. V and J are TRBV12-3 or TRBV12-4 and TRBJ2-7; a weak D match, TRBD1 (6 bases). Written as DNA, the CDR3 is TGTGCCAGCAGTCAGGGGTTCGAGCAGTACTTC. Its translation is CASSQGFEQYF.